Below, 20 T cell receptor beta chains from the same sample are listed, as sequenced in a study of CD8 T cells in ankylosing spondylitis (dated by TCRdb to between 2016 and 2019). The receptor library was made with 5' RACE. Sequencing was performed on an Illumina HiSeq 2500. Using fastp trimming at Q25 and MiXCR clonotype assembly, TCRdb reanalyzed the public sequencing data and kept in-frame beta chains. Here each entry gathers all rows of one CDR3 protein and keeps the most common genes and DNA. In all, the sample holds about 200,000 distinct CDR3 sequences, and 9.5% to 15% of those were seen once. The ten most abundant clones make up more than 15% of the sample. Material: blood, either unsorted or a sorted T cell fraction (not recorded which). These receptors originate from a male donor with ankylosing spondylitis or in good health (not recorded which).

Only a few counts were recorded for this clonotype. The chain couples TRBV3-1 to TRBJ2-7; D gene ambiguous. Trimming stripped 4 bases from V and 2 bases from J, with 15 bases between. The CDR3 has 15 residues. Per the germline V gene, CDR1 is LGHDT and CDR2 is YNNKEL (reference sequence). This CDR3 reads CASSPTLDPTYEQYF. For the CDR3, the DNA is TGTGCCAGCAGCCCTACCTTAGACCCTACCTACGAGCAGTACTTC.

The chain has TRBV5-1 and TRBJ2-7; TRBD1 agrees at 12 bases. Trimming cost V 4 bases and J 5 bases; bases outside gene matches: 4. The CDR3 covers 14 residues. CDR1 and CDR2 from the germline V gene are SGHRS and YFSETQ. The CDR3 DNA reads TGCGCCAGCAGCCAGGGACAGGGGGCGAACGAGCAGTACTTC. The encoded protein is CASSQGQGANEQYF. Looking up the rest from reference TRBV5-1 and TRBJ2-7 gives the full variable domain: KAGVTQTPRYLIKTRGQQVTLSCSPISGHRSVSWYQQTPGQGLQFLFEYFSETQRNKGNFPGRFSGRQFSNSRSEMNVSTLELGDSALYLCASSQGQGANEQYFGPGTRLTVT.

The chain uses TRBV12-3 or TRBV12-4 and TRBJ2-7, with 11 bases fitting TRBD1. The CDR3 sequence is 14 residues long. Trimming took 6 bases from V and 3 from J; bases not matched to a gene: 4. CDR3 sequence: CASRTGTGGYEQYF. CDR3 bases: TGTGCCAGCAGAACCGGGACAGGGGGCTACGAGCAGTACTTC.

This clonotype was counted between two and nine times. This sequence joins TRBV12-5 and TRBJ1-1, with a weak D call TRBD1 (6 bases). V lost 3 bases, J lost 11 bases, and 13 bases lay in between. CDR1 and CDR2 from the germline V gene are LGHNT and FRNRAP. This CDR3 contains 12 residues. The CDR3 sequence: CASGFHGGWAFF. As DNA, the CDR3 is TGTGCTAGTGGTTTTCATGGGGGCTGGGCTTTCTTT. Combining the CDR3 with reference TRBV12-5 and TRBJ1-1 gives the whole variable domain DARVTQTPRHKVTEMGQEVTMRCQPILGHNTVFWYRQTMMQGLELLAYFRNRAPLDDSGMPKDRFSAEMPDATLATLKIQPSEPRDSAVYFCASGFHGGWAFFGQGTRLTVV.

This clonotype was found a few times. The chain uses TRBV5-1 and TRBJ2-1, with D perhaps given as TRBD1 or TRBD2 (5 bases each). In germline, CDR1 is SGHRS, CDR2 YFSETQ. The CDR3 totals 16 residues. V was trimmed by 4 bases and J by 4 bases, leaving 18 bases between them. Here the CDR3 DNA reads TGCGCCAGCAGCCCCGAGGGGTCGGGTTATTACAATGAGCAGTTCTTC. The encoded protein is CASSPEGSGYYNEQFF.

This clonotype turned up a few times. The chain has TRBV27 and TRBJ2-1; 11 bases fit TRBD2. CDR3 size: 15 residues. The V gene end was trimmed by 9 bases and the J gene end by 7 bases; junction bases not matched to a gene: 11. The germline V gene has CDR1 MNHEY and CDR2 SMNVEV (reference sequence). The CDR3 sequence: CASSGRLAGGNEQFF. Written as DNA, the CDR3 is TGTGCCAGTTCTGGGCGGTTAGCGGGAGGGAATGAGCAGTTCTTC.

The V gene is TRBV28, the J gene TRBJ2-1; no reliable D call. Germline CDR1 is MDHEN and CDR2 is SYDVKM. The CDR3 runs to 18 residues. Trimming pared 5 bases from V and 2 bases from J, leaving 22 bases between. CDR3 sequence reads: CASSPPSSVWKAYNEQFF. In nucleotides, the CDR3 is TGTGCCAGCAGTCCCCCCAGTAGTGTATGGAAGGCCTACAATGAGCAGTTCTTC.

In this sample, this clonotype turned up many times. The rearrangement links TRBV3-1 to TRBJ2-6; 8 nucleotides line up with TRBD2. The J segment lost 0 bases and the V segment lost 0 bases, leaving 1 base of the junction unmatched. CDR3 length equals 17 residues. In germline, CDR1 is LGHDT, CDR2 YNNKEL (reference sequence). CDR3 region: CASSQDGTSSGANVLTF. CDR3 nucleotides: TGTGCCAGCAGCCAAGATGGGACTAGCTCTGGGGCCAACGTCCTGACTTTC.

There are a few counts of this clonotype. The rearrangement uses TRBV27 and TRBJ2-7; TRBD1 is a possible D gene (6 bases). The CDR3 is 16 amino acids. Germline V CDR1 and CDR2: MNHEY, SMNVEV (reference sequence). Between the trimmed V and J ends, which lost 7 bases and 4 bases, there was a span of 23 bases. The CDR3 sequence: CASKITGNAFGYEQYF. CDR3 DNA sequence: TGTGCCAGCAAGATTACAGGGAACGCGTTTGGGTACGAGCAGTACTTC.

This clonotype showed up just a few times. This rearrangement joins TRBV6-1 to TRBJ2-7; TRBD2 aligns across 9 bases. Trimming took 8 bases from V and 1 from J; bases not matched to a gene: 6. This CDR3 has 14 residues. Germline CDR1 MNHNS, CDR2 SASEGT. CDR3 in DNA: TGTGCCAGCGACCCGGGACTAGCTTCCTACGAGCAGTACTTC. Its protein product is CASDPGLASYEQYF.

This clonotype showed up just a few times. The V and J genes are TRBV7-8 and TRBJ1-4; D is unresolved. With 5 bases removed from V and 1 base from J, the gap between germline ends came to 11 bases. The CDR3 is 15 residues long. CDR1 SGHVS and CDR2 FQNEAQ come from the germline V gene. This CDR3 reads CASSPYLGTNEKLFF. The CDR3 region has the DNA TGTGCCAGCAGCCCCTACCTCGGAACTAATGAAAAACTGTTTTTT.

This clonotype was seen repeatedly, ten times or more. The chain carries TRBV6-2 or TRBV6-3 and TRBJ2-4, with TRBD2 identical over 8 bases. With V trimmed by 0 bases and J by 2 bases, 6 bases remained unmatched. CDR1 and CDR2 (germline): MNHEY, SVGEGT. The CDR3 contains 17 residues. For the CDR3, the DNA is TGTGCCAGCAGTTACTCGAGCGGGAGCGGCCCCAAAAACATTCAGTACTTC. It encodes CASSYSSGSGPKNIQYF.

This clonotype appeared a few times. CDR3 region: CATKAGASYEQYF. In DNA, the CDR3 is TGTGCCACCAAGGCGGGAGCATCCTACGAGCAGTACTTC. V is TRBV15 and J is TRBJ2-7, with TRBD2 matching over 7 bases. Germline lookup yields CDR1 LNHNV and CDR2 YYDKDF (reference sequence). The CDR3 sequence is 13 residues long. V shed 7 bases and J 1 base; nucleotides not matched to a gene: 4.

The rearrangement joins TRBV27 to TRBJ2-1; unclear D gene. V was clipped by 8 bases and J by 3 bases, with 11 bases between them. The CDR3 consists of 13 residues. Germline CDR1 and CDR2: MNHEY and SMNVEV (reference sequence). Here the CDR3 reads CASRVSVYNEQFF. The CDR3 DNA reads as TGTGCCAGCCGTGTCAGTGTCTACAATGAGCAGTTCTTC.

This chain connects TRBV2 to TRBJ1-6, with a tentative D call TRBD1 (5 bases). Germline CDR1 and CDR2: SNHLY and FYNNEI. The CDR3 is made up of 18 amino acids. V gave up 1 base and J gave up 5 bases, with 18 bases separating them. The DNA of the CDR3 is TGTGCCAGCAGTGAAGAGGGCCCAGGGTATGGGCATAATTCACCCCTCCACTTT. It codes for CASSEEGPGYGHNSPLHF.

V and J are TRBV7-9 and TRBJ2-7; 15 positions agree with TRBD2. V trimming: 6 bases; J trimming: 5 bases; junction bases outside the gene matches: 11. Per germline, CDR1 SEHNR and CDR2 FQNEAQ (reference sequence). CDR3 length: 17 residues. CDR3 amino acids: CASRRAGLAGGLHEQYF. The CDR3 DNA reads as TGTGCCAGCAGGCGCGCCGGACTAGCGGGGGGGCTCCACGAGCAGTACTTC.

The V gene is TRBV20-1, the J gene TRBJ2-5; D perhaps matches TRBD2 (6 bases). From germline, CDR1 is DFQATT and CDR2 SNEGSKA (reference sequence). The V end lost 4 bases, the J end lost 2 bases, and 17 bases lay between the germline ends. This CDR3 spans 15 amino acids. CDR3 coding DNA: TGCAGTGCTAACCGGGACTGGCCCTTTCAAGAGACCCAGTACTTC. Translation: CSANRDWPFQETQYF.

Many counts were recorded for this clonotype. The chain is built from TRBV4-2 and TRBJ2-1; the D gene is possibly TRBD2 (5 bases). The germline gives CDR1 LGHNA, CDR2 YNFKEQ. The CDR3 sequence is 18 residues long. Trimming took off 1 base at V and 4 bases at J, with 20 bases between the two ends. CDR3 sequence: CASSQARWASGGYNEQFF. As DNA, the CDR3 is TGTGCCAGCAGCCAAGCGCGTTGGGCAAGTGGAGGTTACAATGAGCAGTTCTTC.

The chain is built from TRBV4-1 and TRBJ1-2; D gene ambiguous. Looked up from germline, CDR1 is MGHRA and CDR2 is YSYEKL. CDR3 length: 16 residues. Trimming pared 0 bases from V and 4 bases from J, leaving 15 bases between. CDR3 DNA sequence: TGCGCCAGCAGCCAAGATCCGGCGATAGAGAGCTATGGCTACACCTTC. As protein: CASSQDPAIESYGYTF.

The chain links TRBV18 to TRBJ2-1; TRBD1 matches 9 bases. Germline V gives CDR1 KGHSH, CDR2 LQKENI. This CDR3 contains 16 residues. V lost 3 bases to trimming and J lost 8 bases; unmatched junction nucleotides: 11. The CDR3 protein is CASSPPYRGRIDEQFF. In DNA form, the CDR3 reads TGTGCCAGCTCACCGCCCTACAGGGGGCGAATCGATGAGCAGTTCTTC.